These 3 T cell receptor beta chains were all obtained from the same sample, sequenced in a study of cytomegalovirus exposure and HLA in healthy donors (dated by TCRdb to 2016 to 2017). The library was generated by the immunoSEQ multiplex PCR assay. A mixture of 60 forward primers for TCR Vbeta segments and 13 reverse primers for TCR Jbeta segments was used in the multiplex PCR. Held by TCRdb, this immuneACCESS table contains in-frame sequences only and omits some clones. Under half of the omission traces to an unresolved V gene where checked; the cause of the rest is unknown. The sample table lists more than 150,000 clones, roughly 74% of them with a count of one. Jointly, the top ten make up about 6% of the sample. Sequenced input: PBMCs. The receptors were gathered from a woman aged 25 to 39 in good health and CMV-seropositive.

This clone was picked up one time. The chain has TRBV27 and TRBJ1-1; no reliable D call. The CDR3 loop spans 12 amino acids. Germline CDR1 reads MNHEY; CDR2 reads SMNVEV (reference sequence). V was trimmed by 6 bases and J by 8 bases, leaving 13 bases between them. CDR3 sequence: CASRPQPGEAFF. CDR3 nucleotide sequence: TGTGCCAGCAGGCCTCAGCCCGGGGAAGCTTTCTTT.

The rearrangement joins TRBV28 to TRBJ2-5; 15 positions agree with TRBD2. Trimming took 6 bases from V and 5 from J; bases not matched to a gene: 13. Germline V gene data show CDR1 as MDHEN and CDR2 as SYDVKM. This CDR3 has 18 amino acids. This CDR3 reads CASSSGTSGRRTEETQYF. In DNA, the CDR3 is TGTGCCAGCAGCTCCGGGACTAGCGGGAGGCGGACGGAGGAGACCCAGTACTTC.

This sequence joins TRBV18 and TRBJ1-5; maybe TRBD1 (5 bases). The CDR3 has 13 residues. Trimming removed 3 bases at V and 6 bases at J, with 9 bases between. Germline V lookup: CDR1 KGHSH, CDR2 LQKENI. CDR3 amino acids: CASSPGGAQPQHF. The CDR3, as DNA: TGTGCCAGCTCACCGGGCGGGGCTCAGCCCCAGCATTTT.